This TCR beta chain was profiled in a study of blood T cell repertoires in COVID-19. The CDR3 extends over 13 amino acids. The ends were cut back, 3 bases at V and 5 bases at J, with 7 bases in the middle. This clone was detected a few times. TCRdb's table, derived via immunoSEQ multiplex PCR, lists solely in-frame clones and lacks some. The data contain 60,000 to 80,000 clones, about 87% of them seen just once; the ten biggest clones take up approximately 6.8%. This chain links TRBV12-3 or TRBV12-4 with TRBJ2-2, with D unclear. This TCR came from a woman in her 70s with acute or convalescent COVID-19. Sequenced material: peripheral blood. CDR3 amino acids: CASSLVETGELFF. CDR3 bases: TGTGCCAGCAGTTTGGTGGAGACCGGGGAGCTGTTTTTT.